A selection of T cell receptor beta chains follows, all from one sample in a study of shared clonotypes between healthy human individuals. Repertoires were generated with immunoSEQ multiplex PCR, while TCRdb's copy carries only in-frame clones and drops some. The sample shows roughly 2.4 million clones, approximately 95% of them seen only once. Sequences were obtained from naive CD4+ T cells sorted from blood. The receptor set was obtained from a man aged 18-30 years in good health. The CDR3 runs from the conserved cysteine through the conserved F or W. The D gene is left open where the match is weak. The listing skips clone size in some rows; elsewhere it reads once, few, many or a size class.

TRBJ2-4	NA	TRBV5-8	NA	TGTGCCAGCAGCTTGAGTCCAATACTAGCCAAAAACATTCAGTACTTC	CASSLSPILAKNIQYF
TRBJ2-7	NA	TRBV30	NA	TGTGCCTGGATGGGCAGTCACGAGCAGTACTTC	CAWMGSHEQYF
TRBJ2-6	once	TRBV29-1	TRBD2	TGCAGCTTGGGCACGGCGCTAGCGGGAGGGGAAGGGGCCAACGTCCTGACTTTC	CSLGTALAGGEGANVLTF
TRBJ2-7	NA	TRBV5-1	TRBD1	TGCGCCAGCAGCTTCGGGACAGGGGACGTACCTTACGAGCAGTACTTC	CASSFGTGDVPYEQYF
TRBJ1-2	NA	TRBV7-8	NA	TGTGCCAGCAGCAACCGCGGCGCAATGTCATTCCGCTACACCTTC	CASSNRGAMSFRYTF
TRBJ2-3	NA	TRBV28	NA	TGTGCCAGCACCTCGAGCAAGCCCAACACAGATACGCAGTATTTT	CASTSSKPNTDTQYF
TRBJ2-7	NA	TRBV14	NA	TGTGCCAGCAGCGAAGGGGGGGTACAGGGAAGTCTCGACGAGCAGTACTTC	CASSEGGVQGSLDEQYF
TRBJ2-3	once	TRBV5-1	NA	TGCGCCAGCAGGCCCGGTACGGGAGCCGCCACAGATACGCAGTATTTT	CASRPGTGAATDTQYF
TRBJ1-2	NA	TRBV7-9	NA	TGTGCCAGCTCCCCCAGGGGCCGGTATGGCTACACCTTC	CASSPRGRYGYTF
TRBJ1-1	NA	TRBV29-1	TRBD1	TGCAGCTTATCACAGGGGGCAGGGGGGACTGAAGCTTTCTTT	CSLSQGAGGTEAFF
TRBJ1-4	NA	TRBV30	TRBD1	TGTGCCTGGAAGAACCGGGACAGGGGAGAAAAACTGTTTTTT	CAWKNRDRGEKLFF
TRBJ1-4	NA	TRBV7-9	NA	TGTGCCAGCAGCTTAAGAGAGTCTAATGAAAAACTGTTTTTT	CASSLRESNEKLFF
TRBJ1-6	NA	TRBV6-1	NA	TGTGCCAGCAAAAGGTTTACGAGGTATAATTCACCCCTCCACTTT	CASKRFTRYNSPLHF
TRBJ1-2	NA	TRBV30	NA	TGTGCCTGGAGTGTACACAGGACCCTGGGCTACACCTTC	CAWSVHRTLGYTF
TRBJ2-1	NA	TRBV10-2	NA	TGCGCCAGCAGTCCCTTCGGGCTAGCGAAGGATGAGCAGTTCTTC	CASSPFGLAKDEQFF
TRBJ1-4	NA	TRBV5-1	NA	TGCGCCAGCAGCTTGGGCTCTAATGAAAAACTGTTTTTT	CASSLGSNEKLFF
TRBJ2-2	NA	TRBV9	NA	TGTGCCAGCAGCGTAAGAACCGGGGAGCTGTTTTTT	CASSVRTGELFF
TRBJ2-1	NA	TRBV4-1	TRBD1	TGCGCCAGCAGCCAAGTACAGGGGGCCAATGAGCAGTTCTTC	CASSQVQGANEQFF
TRBJ1-2	NA	TRBV21-1	NA	TGTGCCAGCAGCCCCGGTAGGGGGGACTATGGCTACACCTTC	CASSPGRGDYGYTF
TRBJ2-7	NA	TRBV6-1	NA	TGTGCCAGCAGTGCTCCGGTGGGGGAGCAGTACTTC	CASSAPVGEQYF
TRBJ2-1	NA	TRBV9	NA	TGTGCCAGCAGCGTTCAATCTCTGGGGACCTACAATGAGCAGTTCTTC	CASSVQSLGTYNEQFF
TRBJ2-7	NA	TRBV6-6	NA	TGTGCCAGCATCGACCGGGGTTTATCAACCGAGCAGTACTTC	CASIDRGLSTEQYF
TRBJ1-1	NA	TRBV29-1	NA	TGCAGCGTTGAATCAGGATTGGACAGCCTGAACACTGAAGCTTTCTTT	CSVESGLDSLNTEAFF
TRBJ2-5	NA	TRBV4-1	TRBD2	TGCGCCAGCAGCCAAGACCGGGGACTAGCGGGAGAAGAGACCCAGTACTTC	CASSQDRGLAGEETQYF
TRBJ1-2	NA	TRBV6-5	TRBD1	TGTGCCAGCAATCCAGGGGGCGATGTCTATGGCTACACCTTC	CASNPGGDVYGYTF
TRBJ2-3	NA	TRBV27	NA	TGTGCCAGCAGTTTAATCGGGGTCGGGGCCGATACGCAGTATTTT	CASSLIGVGADTQYF
TRBJ1-2	NA	TRBV10-3	TRBD1	TGTGCCATCACCAGTGACAGGGCGTATGGCTACACCTTC	CAITSDRAYGYTF
TRBJ2-7	NA	TRBV10-3	NA	TGTGCCATCAGTGAGGGATACGACAAGGGAATCTACGAGCAGTACTTC	CAISEGYDKGIYEQYF
TRBJ2-1	NA	TRBV27	TRBD2	TGTGCCAGCAGTTTATCGGGACTAACCTACAATGAGCAGTTCTTC	CASSLSGLTYNEQFF
TRBJ2-6	NA	TRBV28	NA	TGTGCCAGCAGTTCCGGTGGGTCTGGGGCCAACGTCCTGACTTTC	CASSSGGSGANVLTF
TRBJ1-1	NA	TRBV10-3	TRBD1	TGTGCCATCAGTGAGTGGACAGGGGGTGAAGCGGCTTTCTTT	CAISEWTGGEAAFF
TRBJ1-2	once	TRBV5-1	TRBD1	TGCGCCAGCGCGCCGGGACAGGGAAGTTATGGCTACACCTTC	CASAPGQGSYGYTF
TRBJ1-2	NA	TRBV29-1	TRBD1	TGCAGCGTTGAAGGACAGGGTTGGTCTGGCTACACCTTC	CSVEGQGWSGYTF
TRBJ2-7	NA	TRBV28	NA	TGTGCCAGCAGTTTAGGCAGGTTATCCTACGAGCAGTACTTC	CASSLGRLSYEQYF
TRBJ2-7	NA	TRBV5-6	TRBD2	TGTGCCATGCAAAGCGGGAGGGGGGCTTACGAGCAGTACTTC	CAMQSGRGAYEQYF
TRBJ1-3	NA	TRBV6-6	NA	TGTGCCAGCAGCTATAAACATTCTCTCTCTGGAAACACCATATATTTT	CASSYKHSLSGNTIYF